The clone carrying this TCR beta chain was detected a few times. Its target is not known. V gave up 1 base and J gave up 8 bases, with 11 bases separating them. This CDR3 contains 13 residues. CDR1 LNHDA and CDR2 SQIVND come from the germline V gene (reference sequence). This entry is derived from a study of regulatory T cells in long-lasting Graves disease. Findings of the study overall: Accuracy could have been hurt by small sample size. TRBV28, TRBJ1-2 and TRBJ2-5 were segments that persistent disease favored.

Arm-PCR of CDR3 regions and iRepertoire HTBI primers were used to build TCR beta libraries. MiXCR was run by TCRdb on the multiplex PCR reads, yielding one entry per CDR3 protein. The sample holds hundreds of thousands of distinct CDR3 sequences; about 32% are singletons and the top ten take about two fifths. Time point specified: persistent/refractory GD, antithyroid drugs over 5 years with positive TRAb. The TCR library was made from RNA extracted from PBMCs. The clonotype comes from a female donor with Graves disease. The sample in question was peripheral blood mononuclear cells (PBMCs), obtained when the disease was refractory, from a patient treated with antithyroid drugs. The chain employs TRBV19 and TRBJ1-2, with D tentatively TRBD1 (5 bases). The chain's CDR3 is CASSIGQTTGYTF. CDR3 bases: TGTGCCAGTAGTATAGGACAGACAACCGGCTACACCTTC.